Listed below are T cell receptor beta chains from one sample, sequenced in a study of cytomegalovirus exposure and HLA in healthy donors. TCRdb's copy holds only in-frame clones and misses some; the assay was immunoSEQ multiplex PCR. The repertoire holds some 120,000 clones, about 78% seen once, with around 4% in the top ten. The sequenced sample was PBMCs. The receptor source for this set is a man aged 25-45 years in good health and CMV-seronegative. CDR3s include the opening cysteine and the closing phenylalanine or tryptophan. Rows may omit the clone size; those that give it use once, few, many or a size class.

TRBV7-9,TRBJ2-7,.,CASSLSYEQYF
TRBV6-1,TRBJ2-3,.,CALEWGTGSSDTQYF
TRBV7-8,TRBJ2-2,once,CASSSRDIITGELFF
TRBV2,TRBJ1-1,.,CASSEGRLNTEAFF
TRBV10-3,TRBJ1-3,once,CAITTVGNTIYF
TRBV28,TRBJ2-5,few,CASSSLQRDFGETQYF
TRBV29-1,TRBJ1-1,.,CSVEVRNRVAFF
TRBV5-1,TRBJ2-7,.,CASSPAGQKTLYEQYF
TRBV6-6,TRBJ2-7,.,CITGGAGFGEQYF
TRBV6-5,TRBJ1-6,.,CASSPGTVGNSPLHF
TRBV13,TRBJ2-2,.,CASRSRGTGELFF
TRBV6-1,TRBJ1-5,.,CASSDRRDNQPQHF
TRBV5-1,TRBJ1-2,.,CASSLGQGLNYGYTF
TRBV5-1,TRBJ1-1,.,CASSSETGEAEAFF
TRBV19,TRBJ1-6,few,CASRTSPGDLGSPLHF
TRBV5-6,TRBJ1-3,.,CASSLQGSGSTIYF
TRBV7-6,TRBJ2-1,few,CASSLAGGNEQFF
TRBV5-1,TRBJ1-1,.,CASSLPPPGGTEAFF
TRBV7-2,TRBJ2-7,once,CASSFRQGRYEQYF
TRBV6-6,TRBJ2-7,once,CASSSRTGIEQYF
TRBV4-2,TRBJ1-4,.,CASSQPGQGLGEKLFF
TRBV5-1,TRBJ2-1,.,CASSLSLAGGSSQNEQFF
TRBV28,.,few,CASSPGLRYEQYF
TRBV6-4,TRBJ1-1,.,CATSHGENTEAFF
TRBV2,TRBJ2-7,once,CASSAGGGGEQYF
TRBV30,TRBJ1-3,.,CAWSKGTGGSGNTIYF
TRBV5-1,TRBJ2-7,once,CASSLYYEQYF
TRBV28,TRBJ1-1,.,CATGTVNTEAFF
TRBV7-3,TRBJ2-1,.,CASSPHGLEQFF
TRBV6-6,TRBJ1-1,.,CASLASHRAFEAFF
TRBV27,TRBJ2-5,.,CASSLWAGAGGEQYF
TRBV5-1,TRBJ2-5,.,CASSEPRGQETQYF
TRBV6-6,TRBJ2-2,.,CASSVIAGVDTGELFF
TRBV7-3,TRBJ2-3,.,CASRYRGITDTQYF
TRBV6-1,TRBJ2-7,once,CASILARSSYEQYF
TRBV5-1,TRBJ2-6,.,CASSKLSSGANVLTF
TRBV7-9,TRBJ1-2,.,CASSLALFNYGYTF